These 20 T cell receptor beta chains share one sample of origin, sequenced in a study of T cell responses to AZD1222 COVID-19 vaccine. Clones were read by immunoSEQ multiplex PCR, and TCRdb kept only the in-frame ones, dropping some. Among around 180,000 clones listed, around 90% were seen once. Sequenced material: peripheral blood, taken on day 0 of AZD1222 vaccination. The receptors were sampled from an adult in good health.

This clone was picked up a small number of times. V is TRBV7-9 and J is TRBJ1-1; no reliable D call. V lost 1 base and J 0 bases, leaving 6 bases between the germline ends. Germline lookup yields CDR1 SEHNR and CDR2 FQNEAQ (reference sequence). The CDR3 extends over 14 amino acids. Written as DNA, the CDR3 is TGTGCCAGCAGCTTAGAACAGATGAACACTGAAGCTTTCTTT. Translating it yields CASSLEQMNTEAFF.

The genes are TRBV10-1 and TRBJ2-7; 8 positions agree with TRBD1. V was pared by 2 bases and J by 5 bases, with 5 bases of the junction left unmatched. Germline values: CDR1 WNHNN, CDR2 SYGVQD (reference sequence). CDR3 length equals 14 residues. CDR3 in amino acids: CASSEARGRNEQYF. The CDR3 region has the DNA TGCGCCAGCAGTGAGGCCAGGGGGCGGAACGAGCAGTACTTC.

The CDR3 sequence is CASSLRQGGNEKLFF. Here the CDR3 DNA reads TGTGCCAGCAGCTTACGACAGGGGGGTAATGAAAAACTGTTTTTT. The rearrangement uses TRBV3-1 (or the pseudogene TRBV3-2) and TRBJ1-4, with TRBD1 identical over 9 bases. Germline V CDR1 and CDR2: LGHDT, YNNKEL (reference sequence). The CDR3 totals 15 residues. With 5 bases clipped from V and 4 bases from J, the junction kept 5 bases outside the gene matches.

The chain has TRBV10-1 and TRBJ1-1; D is unclear. From germline, CDR1 is WNHNN and CDR2 SYGVQD (reference sequence). V gave up 6 bases and J gave up 1 base, with 12 bases separating them. This CDR3 is built from 14 residues. CDR3 nucleotides: TGCGCCAGCAGCAAAGACACTTCGAACACTGAAGCTTTCTTT. This gives the protein CASSKDTSNTEAFF.

V and J are TRBV2 and TRBJ1-5, with 9 positions matching TRBD1. The CDR3 is 15 amino acids. Germline V CDR1 and CDR2: SNHLY, FYNNEI. V gave up 4 bases and J gave up 4 bases; unmatched junction bases: 5. CDR3: CASSADRGVNQPQHF. The CDR3, as DNA: TGTGCCAGCAGTGCGGACAGGGGTGTTAATCAGCCCCAGCATTTT.

The chain links TRBV14 to TRBJ1-1; D is unresolved. The CDR3 runs to 15 residues. Germline-derived CDR1 and CDR2 are SGHDN and FVKESK. Trimming took 2 bases from V and 5 from J, leaving 15 bases between them. Here the CDR3 reads CASSQHGGLRTEAFF. Here the CDR3 DNA reads TGTGCCAGCAGCCAACACGGAGGGCTTCGGACTGAAGCTTTCTTT.

The chain links TRBV6-5 to TRBJ1-6; D is unclear. The V end was cut by 4 bases, the J end by 7 bases, with 14 bases between. The germline V gene has CDR1 MNHEY and CDR2 SVGAGI. The length of the CDR3 is 15 residues. Written as DNA, the CDR3 is TGTGCCAGCAGTTTGGGGTTCAGGAGAAATTCACCCCTCCACTTT. Translation: CASSLGFRRNSPLHF.

The chain has TRBV30 and TRBJ1-4, with 11 bases aligning to TRBD1. The junction had 7 bases not matched to a gene; V was cut back by 4 bases and J by 6 bases. Germline values: CDR1 GTSNPN, CDR2 SVGIG (reference sequence). The CDR3 runs to 15 residues. The CDR3 here is CAWKPGQGADEKLFF. In DNA, the CDR3 is TGTGCCTGGAAGCCCGGACAGGGGGCGGATGAAAAACTGTTTTTT.

This chain links TRBV6-5 with TRBJ1-1, with D perhaps matching TRBD1 (5 bases). V lost 4 bases to trimming and J lost 1 base, with 13 bases between them. The CDR3 runs to 15 residues. CDR1 MNHEY and CDR2 SVGAGI come from the germline V gene. CDR3 coding DNA: TGTGCCAGCAGTTGGGACCCACGGTCGAACACTGAAGCTTTCTTT. It is translated as CASSWDPRSNTEAFF.

The CDR3, as DNA: TGCGCCAGCAGAATGGACGCGGGAGGGACAGAGACCCAGTACTTC. Residues: CASRMDAGGTETQYF. V and J are TRBV5-1 and TRBJ2-5, with 9 bases aligning to TRBD2. The CDR3 is 15 amino acids. In germline, CDR1 is SGHRS, CDR2 YFSETQ. J gave up 4 bases and V 5 bases, and 9 bases lay outside the gene matches. The complete variable domain, with remaining parts taken from reference TRBV5-1 and TRBJ2-5, reads KAGVTQTPRYLIKTRGQQVTLSCSPISGHRSVSWYQQTPGQGLQFLFEYFSETQRNKGNFPGRFSGRQFSNSRSEMNVSTLELGDSALYLCASRMDAGGTETQYFGPGTRLLVL.

This chain connects TRBV15 to TRBJ1-4; possible D gene TRBD1, 5 bases. V gave up 1 base and J gave up 8 bases, with 14 bases separating them. Germline values: CDR1 LNHNV, CDR2 YYDKDF (reference sequence). The CDR3 is 15 residues long. The DNA for the CDR3 is TGTGCCACCAGCAGAGGCCCGGGCGGGGACGAAAAACTGTTTTTT. Translated: CATSRGPGGDEKLFF.

This clone has only a few counts. J is TRBJ1-5 and V is TRBV7-9; D is unresolved. Germline assignment: CDR1 SEHNR and CDR2 FQNEAQ (reference sequence). The V end lost 2 bases, the J end lost 7 bases, and 6 bases lay between the germline ends. This CDR3 has 12 amino acids. CDR3 sequence (DNA): TGTGCCAGCAGCTTACCATTACAGCCCCAGCATTTT. Amino acid sequence: CASSLPLQPQHF.

V usage is TRBV6-1 and J usage is TRBJ1-1; 10 nucleotides align to TRBD1. Trimming took 3 bases from V and 5 from J; bases not matched to a gene: 6. This CDR3 comprises 15 residues. Looked up from germline, CDR1 is MNHNS and CDR2 is SASEGT. The DNA for the CDR3 is TGTGCCAGCAGTGACCAGGGACAGGGGAGGACTGAAGCTTTCTTT. Amino acid sequence: CASSDQGQGRTEAFF.

DNA for the CDR3: TGTGCCAGCAGTTACGACGGGGGCGGTGAAGCTTTCTTT. This encodes CASSYDGGGEAFF. The V and J genes are TRBV6-5 and TRBJ1-1; a possible D gene is TRBD1 (6 bases). V shed 2 bases and J shed 7 bases, with 11 bases lying between them. This CDR3 region has 13 residues. Germline V gives CDR1 MNHEY, CDR2 SVGAGI.

The chain combines TRBV6-5 with TRBJ2-1, with D maybe TRBD2 (6 bases). Trimming stripped 4 bases from V and 7 bases from J, with 20 bases between. CDR1 and CDR2 from the germline V gene are MNHEY and SVGAGI. The CDR3 covers 16 residues. The CDR3 loop reads CASSWAASGARNEQFF. The CDR3 DNA follows: TGTGCCAGCAGTTGGGCTGCTTCGGGAGCTCGGAATGAGCAGTTCTTC.

J is TRBJ1-3 and V is TRBV18; 12 bases are a match to TRBD1. The V gene end was trimmed by 5 bases and the J gene end by 11 bases; junction bases not matched to a gene: 10. Germline lookup yields CDR1 KGHSH and CDR2 LQKENI. CDR3 length: 15 amino acids. CDR3 protein: CASSSPGQGARSIYF. In DNA form, the CDR3 reads TGTGCCAGCTCATCTCCGGGACAGGGGGCAAGGTCCATATATTTT.

The rearrangement joins TRBV13 to TRBJ2-7, with a possible D match to TRBD1 (6 bases). CDR1 and CDR2 from the germline V gene are PRHDT and FYEKMQ (reference sequence). This CDR3 has 16 residues. The ends were cut back, 4 bases at V and 2 bases at J, with 18 bases in the middle. This CDR3 is CASSSIWGHQTYEQYF. CDR3 nucleotide sequence: TGTGCCAGCAGCTCCATCTGGGGACATCAAACCTACGAGCAGTACTTC.

The genes are TRBV18 and TRBJ2-7, with a tentative D call TRBD2 (6 bases). Looked up from germline, CDR1 is KGHSH and CDR2 is LQKENI. CDR3 length: 12 residues. Between the trimmed V and J ends, which lost 4 bases and 3 bases, there was a span of 7 bases. The CDR3 region has the DNA TGTGCCAGCTCACAGGAGGGCTACGAGCAGTACTTC. Translated: CASSQEGYEQYF.

J is TRBJ1-2 and V is TRBV19; no firm D call. CDR1 is LNHDA and CDR2 is SQIVND in the germline V gene (reference sequence). CDR3 length equals 16 residues. The V end lost 7 bases, the J end lost 6 bases, and 24 bases lay between the germline ends. The CDR3 DNA is TGTGCCAGTACCTTTAGGGATATATTAGGGTCGGATGGCTACACCTTC. Protein sequence: CASTFRDILGSDGYTF.

The chain recombines TRBV5-6 with TRBJ1-1; D call uncertain. The CDR3 runs 16 residues. Germline-derived CDR1 and CDR2 are SGHDT and YYEEEE. The V gene lost 1 base and the J gene lost 5 bases, with 18 bases spanning the gap. This chain's CDR3 is CASSLSSLGRRTEAFF. CDR3 nucleotide sequence: TGTGCCAGCAGCTTGTCCTCCTTAGGGAGGCGGACTGAAGCTTTCTTT.